This T cell receptor (beta chain) was documented in a study of T cells in severe cutaneous drug reactions. Across the whole study: RegiSCAR criteria gave all enrolled patients a probable or definite SJS/TEN or DRESS diagnosis. Collected from acute- or recovery-stage patients: blister fluids/cells and PBMC.

The CDR3 length is 15 residues. CDR1 is MNHEY and CDR2 is SMNVEV in the germline V gene (reference sequence). The study's findings and limits: All seven CBZ-SJS/TEN blister samples shared a public TCRbeta CDR3 at mean roughly 14%.

TCR subtype-specific primers in iRepertoire multiplex PCR prepared libraries for bulk and single-cell sequencing. One entry per CDR3 protein, without DNA, is what TCRdb gives after re-calling the multiplex PCR reads. The sample table includes around 950 distinct CDR3 sequences. By frequency, this clonotype registers large. The antigen remains undetermined. The donors had carbamazepine-induced Stevens-Johnson syndrome or toxic epidermal necrolysis. CBZ-SJS/TEN patients of Han Chinese (five) and European (roughly 6) origin supplied blood. The source material was PBMCs. The chain recombines TRBV27 with TRBJ1-6. The clonotype originates from a human donor with Stevens-Johnson syndrome, a severe cutaneous drug reaction. This CDR3 is CASSLRAGRDSPLHF.